Shown below are 8 T cell receptor beta chains from a single sample sequenced in a study of cytomegalovirus exposure and HLA in healthy donors. 13 Jbeta primers and 60 Vbeta primers were used for the PCR. The protocol was immunoSEQ multiplex PCR, while the TCRdb copy is restricted to in-frame clones and leaves out a portion. Of around 97,000 clones in the sample, roughly two thirds were seen once. Material for sequencing was PBMCs. These receptors originate from a man between 35 and 55 years old in good health and CMV-seronegative.

The chain uses TRBV27 and TRBJ2-7, with a weak D call TRBD1 (5 bases). Germline V gene data show CDR1 as MNHEY and CDR2 as SMNVEV (reference sequence). The CDR3 is made up of 11 amino acids. V was clipped by 8 bases and J by 3 bases, with 8 bases between them. The CDR3 DNA sequence: TGTGCCAGCGGAGACAGCTACGAGCAGTACTTC. Translation gives CASGDSYEQYF.

This clone was detected only a few times. V gene TRBV15 combines with J gene TRBJ2-7; 12 bases fit TRBD2. Trimming removed 2 bases from V and 3 bases from J; junction bases left unmatched: 2. Germline values: CDR1 LNHNV, CDR2 YYDKDF (reference sequence). There are 15 residues in the CDR3. The CDR3 sequence is CATSRQTSGGYEQYF. The CDR3 DNA sequence: TGTGCCACCAGCAGACAGACTAGCGGGGGCTACGAGCAGTACTTC.

The rearrangement joins TRBV28 to TRBJ2-7; D is possibly TRBD2 (5 bases). V was clipped by 5 bases and J by 0 bases, with 23 bases between them. Germline CDR1 reads MDHEN; CDR2 reads SYDVKM. This CDR3 has 18 residues. CDR3 residues: CASSTNTPDGVSSYEQYF. In nucleotides, the CDR3 is TGTGCCAGCAGTACTAACACCCCCGACGGGGTGAGCTCCTACGAGCAGTACTTC. Based on the CDR3 plus reference TRBV28 and TRBJ2-7, the full variable domain is DVKVTQSSRYLVKRTGEKVFLECVQDMDHENMFWYRQDPGLGLRLIYFSYDVKMKEKGDIPEGYSVSREKKERFSLILESASTNQTSMYLCASSTNTPDGVSSYEQYFGPGTRLTVT.

This clone occurred a few times. The rearrangement joins TRBV25-1 to TRBJ1-6; TRBD1 agrees at 8 bases. The CDR3 is 14 residues long. From germline, CDR1 is MGHDK and CDR2 SYGVNS. The trim removed 2 bases at V and 11 bases at J, leaving 5 bases unmatched. In nucleotides, the CDR3 is TGTGCCAGCAGTGAACACGGACAGGGTACACCCCTCCACTTT. Translating it yields CASSEHGQGTPLHF.

J is TRBJ2-7 and V is TRBV10-3; TRBD2 is a possible D gene (6 bases). This CDR3 is built from 12 residues. With 6 bases removed from V and 7 bases from J, the gap between germline ends came to 13 bases. CDR1 and CDR2 (germline): ENHRY, SYGVKD. Here the CDR3 reads CAIRQAGREQYF. The CDR3 DNA is TGTGCCATCAGGCAGGCAGGGAGGGAGCAGTACTTC.

This clone was seen repeatedly, ten times or more. The J gene is TRBJ2-7, the V gene TRBV5-1; tentatively, D is TRBD2 (5 bases). The V and J ends lost 3 bases and 3 bases respectively, with 13 bases between them. CDR1 and CDR2 from the germline V gene are SGHRS and YFSETQ. The CDR3 length is 14 residues. CDR3 region: CASSSPGSGYEQYF. The CDR3, as DNA: TGCGCCAGCAGCTCGCCGGGATCGGGCTACGAGCAGTACTTC.

This rearrangement joins TRBV5-1 to TRBJ2-5; 8 nucleotides match TRBD1. CDR1 and CDR2 from the germline V gene are SGHRS and YFSETQ. V trimming: 4 bases; J trimming: 4 bases; junction bases outside the gene matches: 9. CDR3 length: 15 amino acids. CDR3 DNA: TGCGCCAGCAGCGTGGGGCAGGGGGCTGGAGAGACCCAGTACTTC. Protein product: CASSVGQGAGETQYF.

This clone has just a few counts. The chain joins TRBV7-6 to TRBJ2-1, with TRBD1 matching 9 bases. Germline V gives CDR1 SGHVS, CDR2 FNYEAQ. Trimming removed 2 bases from V and 6 bases from J; junction bases left unmatched: 5. This CDR3 region has 15 residues. The CDR3 spells CASSLFGTGINEQFF. The CDR3, as DNA: TGTGCCAGCAGCTTATTTGGGACAGGGATCAATGAGCAGTTCTTC.